Listed here is a single T cell receptor (beta chain). Its antigen is as yet unknown. Libraries were prepared by immunoSEQ multiplex PCR; TCRdb keeps only in-frame clonotypes and omits some of them. The sample holds about 60,000 clones; 92% are singletons and the top ten take about 0.36%. Germline V gene data show CDR1 as MDHEN and CDR2 as SYDVKM. CDR3 length: 13 residues. V was clipped by 5 bases and J by 5 bases; unmatched bases: 5. The data originate from a study of CD4 T cells in relation to SARS-CoV-2 and coronaviruses. Whole-study results and caveats: Crossreactivity was assessed only for spike protein, not other viral proteins.

The origin of this receptor is an adult with COVID-19. Sequenced sample: naive CD4+ T cells from PBMCs. Regarding subset: naive CD4+ T cells isolated by negative enrichment. V is TRBV28 and J is TRBJ2-5, with 7 bases matching TRBD1. CDR3 protein: CASSPYRGETQYF. The CDR3 bases are TGTGCCAGCAGTCCATACAGGGGTGAGACCCAGTACTTC.